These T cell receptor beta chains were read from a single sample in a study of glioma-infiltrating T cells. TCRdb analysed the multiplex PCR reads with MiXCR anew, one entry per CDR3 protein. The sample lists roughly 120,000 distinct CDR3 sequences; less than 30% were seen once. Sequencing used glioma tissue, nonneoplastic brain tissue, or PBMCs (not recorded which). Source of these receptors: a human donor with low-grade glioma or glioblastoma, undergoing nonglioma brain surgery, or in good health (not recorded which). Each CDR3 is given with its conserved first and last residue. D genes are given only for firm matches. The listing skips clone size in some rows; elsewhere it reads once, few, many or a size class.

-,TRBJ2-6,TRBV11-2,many,CASSRTVGSGANVLTF,TGTGCCAGCAGCCGTACGGTTGGCTCTGGGGCCAACGTCCTGACTTTC
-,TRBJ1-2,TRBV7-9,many,CASSLVGESNYGYTF,TGTGCCAGCAGCTTAGTCGGGGAGTCTAACTATGGCTACACCTTC
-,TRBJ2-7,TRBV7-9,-,CASSPKPPRDYEQYF,TGTGCCAGCAGCCCAAAGCCCCCACGGGACTACGAGCAGTACTTC
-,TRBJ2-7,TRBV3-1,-,CASSQRPGPTTF,TGTGCCAGCAGCCAAAGGCCGGGGCCTACTACCTTC
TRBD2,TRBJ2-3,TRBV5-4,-,CASSARGGLKADTQYF,TGTGCCAGCAGCGCACGGGGGGGCCTCAAAGCAGATACGCAGTATTTT
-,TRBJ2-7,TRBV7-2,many,CASSFLSHSSYEQYF,TGTGCCAGCAGCTTCCTGTCCCACAGTTCCTACGAGCAGTACTTC
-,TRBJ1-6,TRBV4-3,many,CASSLSGGGSYNSPLHF,TGCGCCAGCAGCCTTTCGGGGGGTGGCTCCTATAATTCACCCCTCCACTTT
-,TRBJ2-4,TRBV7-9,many,CASSPPTVAKNIQYF,TGTGCCAGCAGCCCACCGACGGTAGCCAAAAACATTCAGTACTTC
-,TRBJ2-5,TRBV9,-,CASSVVPGSETQYF,TGTGCCAGCAGCGTAGTACCTGGTAGCGAGACCCAGTACTTC
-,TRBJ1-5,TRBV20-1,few,CSAKGTGQPQHF,TGCAGCGCAAAGGGGACCGGTCAGCCCCAGCATTTT
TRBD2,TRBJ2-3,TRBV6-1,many,CASSLAGARRDTQYF,TGTGCCAGCAGCCTAGCGGGGGCGAGAAGGGATACGCAGTATTTT
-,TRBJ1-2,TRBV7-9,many,CASSSTRDTRFYGYTF,TGTGCCAGCAGCTCAACCCGGGACACACGATTCTATGGCTACACCTTC
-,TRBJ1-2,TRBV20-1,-,CSARDKRTDGIFYGYTF,TGCAGTGCTAGAGATAAAAGAACGGACGGAATCTTCTATGGCTACACCTTC
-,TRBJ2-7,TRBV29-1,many,CSVRGGRYSYEQYF,TGCAGCGTGAGGGGGGGACGTTACTCCTACGAGCAGTACTTC
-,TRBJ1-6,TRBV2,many,CASSEEGTYNSPLHF,TGTGCCAGCAGTGAGGAGGGGACCTATAATTCACCCCTCCACTTT
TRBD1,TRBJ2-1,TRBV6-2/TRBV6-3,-,CSSAGGVYSEQFF,TGTTCCAGTGCAGGGGGCGTCTATAGTGAGCAGTTCTTC
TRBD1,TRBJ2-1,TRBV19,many,CASTERRTGINEQFF,TGTGCCAGTACCGAAAGAAGGACAGGGATCAATGAGCAGTTCTTC
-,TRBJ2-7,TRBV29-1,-,CSVSWPGRPSEQYF,TGCAGCGTTTCCTGGCCCGGGCGACCCTCCGAGCAGTACTTC
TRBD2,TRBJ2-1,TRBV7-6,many,CASSYLRGTSENEQFF,TGTGCCAGCAGCTACCTCCGAGGGACTAGCGAAAATGAGCAGTTCTTC
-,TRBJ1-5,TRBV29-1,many,CSVVYGFDQPQHF,TGCAGCGTTGTTTACGGGTTCGATCAGCCCCAGCATTTT
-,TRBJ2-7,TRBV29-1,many,CSVGSAYEQYF,TGCAGCGTTGGCAGTGCCTACGAGCAGTACTTC
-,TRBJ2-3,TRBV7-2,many,CASSFGQRGDTQYF,TGTGCCAGCAGCTTCGGACAGAGAGGGGATACGCAGTATTTT
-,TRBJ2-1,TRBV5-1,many,CASSLVGSGTYNEQFF,TGCGCCAGCAGCTTGGTCGGCAGCGGAACCTACAATGAGCAGTTCTTC
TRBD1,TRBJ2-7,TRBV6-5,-,CASSYRRTGAILVYEQYF,TGTGCCAGCAGTTACCGACGGACAGGGGCGATTTTAGTCTACGAGCAGTACTTC
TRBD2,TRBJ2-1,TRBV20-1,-,CSARDLGGGGQFF,TGCAGTGCTAGAGATCTGGGCGGGGGAGGGCAGTTCTTC
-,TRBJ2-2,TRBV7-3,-,CASSLKSLPNLGTVNTGELFF,TGTGCCAGCAGCTTAAAGTCTCTTCCGAACTTGGGGACTGTCAACACCGGGGAGCTGTTTTTT
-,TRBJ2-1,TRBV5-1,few,CASSSRGTNEQFF,TGCGCCAGCAGCTCCCGGGGGACCAATGAGCAGTTCTTC
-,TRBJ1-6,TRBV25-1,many,CASSDPGSSYNSPLHF,TGTGCCAGCAGTGACCCGGGGAGCTCCTATAATTCACCCCTCCACTTT
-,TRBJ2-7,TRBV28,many,CASNKQSGTVAYEQYF,TGTGCCAGCAATAAACAATCCGGGACGGTGGCCTACGAGCAGTACTTC
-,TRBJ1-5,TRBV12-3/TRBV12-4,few,CASSPIQYQPQHF,TGTGCCAGCAGCCCTATACAATATCAGCCCCAGCATTTT
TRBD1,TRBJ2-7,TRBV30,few,CAWRITGVGYEQYF,TGTGCCTGGAGGATTACAGGGGTAGGGTACGAGCAGTACTTC
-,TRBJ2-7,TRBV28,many,CASSSQISYEQYF,TGTGCCAGCAGTTCTCAAATCTCCTACGAGCAGTACTTC
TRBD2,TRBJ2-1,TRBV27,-,CASRSPGAGTSGRSYNEQFF,TGTGCCAGCAGATCCCCGGGGGCCGGGACTAGCGGGAGGAGTTACAATGAGCAGTTCTTC
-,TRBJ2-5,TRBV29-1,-,CSVEDNRRRQTQYF,TGCAGCGTTGAAGATAACCGGCGGCGGCAGACCCAGTACTTC
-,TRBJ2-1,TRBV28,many,CASTTQGSQFF,TGTGCCAGCACCACACAGGGTTCGCAGTTCTTC
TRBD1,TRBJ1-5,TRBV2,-,CASSRGQGTPQHF,TGTGCCAGCAGCCGAGGACAGGGGACGCCCCAGCATTTT
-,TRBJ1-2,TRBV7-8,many,CASSLSPLHGYTF,TGTGCCAGCAGCCTTTCGCCCCTCCATGGCTACACCTTC
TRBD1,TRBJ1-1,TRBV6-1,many,CASSSQTGLSNRGTEAFF,TGTGCCAGCAGTTCCCAGACAGGGCTCTCGAATCGGGGCACTGAAGCTTTCTTT
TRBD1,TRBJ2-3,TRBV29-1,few,CSVEERGTGPSGITDTQYF,TGCAGCGTTGAAGAAAGGGGGACAGGGCCTAGTGGTATTACAGATACGCAGTATTTT
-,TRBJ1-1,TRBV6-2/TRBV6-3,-,CATSRKENTEAFF,TGTGCCACCAGTAGAAAAGAGAACACTGAAGCTTTCTTT
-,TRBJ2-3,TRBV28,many,CASSLFAGNVDTQYF,TGTGCCAGCAGTTTATTCGCGGGGAACGTTGATACGCAGTATTTT
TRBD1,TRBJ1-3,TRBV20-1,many,CSALPPDRGRNTIYF,TGCAGTGCTTTACCCCCTGACAGGGGGAGAAACACCATATATTTT
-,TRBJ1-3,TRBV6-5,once,CASSYSHSKNTIYF,TGTGCCAGCAGTTACTCACACTCTAAAAACACCATATATTTT
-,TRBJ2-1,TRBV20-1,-,CSAGPPGLYEEFF,TGCAGTGCAGGCCCCCCGGGGCTCTACGAGGAGTTCTTC
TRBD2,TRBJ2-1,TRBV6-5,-,CARGLAGADNEQFF,TGTGCCAGGGGACTAGCGGGAGCCGACAATGAGCAGTTCTTC
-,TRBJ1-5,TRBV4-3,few,CASSQERGRSNQPQHF,TGCGCCAGCAGCCAAGAAAGAGGGCGAAGCAATCAGCCCCAGCATTTT
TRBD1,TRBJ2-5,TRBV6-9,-,CASSYLGQGQETQYF,TGTGCCAGCAGTTACCTGGGACAGGGACAAGAGACACAGTACTTC
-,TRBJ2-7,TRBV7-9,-,CASSLVCSGPYEQYF,TGTGCCAGCAGCTTAGTTTGCAGCGGGCCCTACGAGCAGTACTTC
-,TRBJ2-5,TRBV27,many,CASSTPGYQETQYF,TGTGCCAGCAGTACTCCAGGGTACCAAGAGACCCAGTACTTC
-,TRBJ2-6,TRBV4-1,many,CASSQGRLSGANVLTF,TGCGCCAGCAGCCAGGGACGGCTCTCTGGGGCCAACGTCCTGACTTTC
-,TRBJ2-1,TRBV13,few,CASSTLGRLNEQFF,TGTGCCAGCAGCACACTGGGCCGCCTCAATGAGCAGTTCTTC
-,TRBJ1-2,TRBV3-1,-,CASSQGWPGARSYGYTF,TGTGCCAGCAGCCAAGGTTGGCCGGGGGCCCGATCCTATGGCTACACCTTC
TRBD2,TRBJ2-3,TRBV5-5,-,CASSFGGDTQYF,TGTGCCAGCAGCTTCGGGGGGGATACGCAGTATTTT
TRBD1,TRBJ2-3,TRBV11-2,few,CASSPTPGTAISDTQYF,TGTGCCAGCAGCCCAACACCAGGGACAGCGATATCAGATACGCAGTATTTT
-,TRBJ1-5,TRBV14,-,CASSQDGHQPQHF,TGTGCCAGCAGCCAAGATGGGCATCAGCCCCAGCATTTT
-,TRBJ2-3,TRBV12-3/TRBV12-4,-,CASSLRDDGDTQYF,TGTGCCAGCAGTTTACGGGACGACGGCGATACGCAGTATTTT
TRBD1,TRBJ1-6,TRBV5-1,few,CASSLQTGGDSPLHF,TGCGCCAGCAGCCTGCAGACAGGGGGGGATTCACCCCTCCACTTT
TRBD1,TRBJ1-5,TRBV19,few,CASADRDYQPQHF,TGTGCCAGTGCAGACAGGGACTATCAGCCCCAGCATTTT